The 26 T cell receptor beta chains reported below all come from one sample, sequenced in a study of shared clonotypes between healthy human individuals. Method: immunoSEQ multiplex PCR; TCRdb's copy keeps in-frame clones and lacks some. The repertoire holds some 1 million clones, about three quarters seen once, with about 1.5% in the top ten. Sequenced: memory CD4+ T cells sorted from blood. Regarding subset: CD45RA-negative fraction. Receptors were obtained from a man between 18 and 29 years old in good health.

The chain joins TRBV19 to TRBJ1-2, with 9 bases fitting TRBD1. Per the germline V gene, CDR1 is LNHDA and CDR2 is SQIVND (reference sequence). V lost 10 bases and J lost 2; bases outside the gene matches: 11. There are 15 residues in the CDR3. The CDR3 DNA is TGTGCCACCCGTTTGGGAGGACAGGGGAACTATGGCTACACCTTC. It codes for CATRLGGQGNYGYTF.

The gene calls are TRBV29-1 and TRBJ2-5, with D hard to call. With 1 base removed from V and 2 bases from J, the gap between germline ends came to 11 bases. The V gene's germline CDR1 is SQVTM and CDR2 ANQGSEA. The CDR3 length is 14 residues. The CDR3 sequence is CSVEAALWQETQYF. As DNA, the CDR3 is TGCAGCGTTGAAGCGGCGTTATGGCAAGAGACCCAGTACTTC.

CDR3 protein: CASSQGANSYEQYF. The CDR3 region has the DNA TGCGCCAGCAGCCAAGGGGCCAACTCCTACGAGCAGTACTTC. The chain has TRBV4-1 and TRBJ2-7; D call uncertain. This CDR3 has 14 amino acids. Per germline, CDR1 MGHRA and CDR2 YSYEKL. Trimming took off 1 base at V and 0 bases at J, with 7 bases between the two ends.

This clone turned up a few times. The V gene is TRBV15, the J gene TRBJ1-2; the D is unclear. The ends were cut back, 3 bases at V and 4 bases at J, with 18 bases in the middle. CDR1 LNHNV and CDR2 YYDKDF come from the germline V gene (reference sequence). The CDR3 consists of 16 residues. CDR3 nucleotide sequence: TGTGCCACCAGCAGGGACCGCGGGCTCGGAGGCTATGGCTACACCTTC. Protein sequence: CATSRDRGLGGYGYTF.

The chain employs TRBV2 and TRBJ1-3, with TRBD1 as a possible D gene (5 bases). V dropped 2 bases and J dropped 0 bases, with 11 bases sitting between them. The germline CDR1 and CDR2 sequences are SNHLY and FYNNEI. The CDR3 runs 16 residues. CDR3 in amino acids: CASSELGEHSGNTIYF. The CDR3 nucleotides are TGTGCCAGCAGTGAATTGGGGGAGCACTCTGGAAACACCATATATTTT. Full variable domain (outside the CDR3, taken from reference TRBV2 and TRBJ1-3): EPEVTQTPSHQVTQMGQEVILRCVPISNHLYFYWYRQILGQKVEFLVSFYNNEISEKSEIFDDQFSVERPDGSNFTLKIRSTKLEDSAMYFCASSELGEHSGNTIYFGEGSWLTVV.

V gene TRBV6-5 combines with J gene TRBJ2-2; 9 bases agree with TRBD1. V trimming: 4 bases; J trimming: 4 bases; junction bases outside the gene matches: 7. This CDR3 contains 16 residues. The V gene's germline CDR1 is MNHEY and CDR2 SVGAGI. CDR3 nucleotide sequence: TGTGCCAGCAGTTCGCCGGGACAGGGCGGCACCGGGGAGCTGTTTTTT. Translating gives CASSSPGQGGTGELFF.

This chain joins TRBV28 and TRBJ2-2; either TRBD1 or TRBD2 may fit D (5 bases each). Germline V gene data show CDR1 as MDHEN and CDR2 as SYDVKM. V dropped 4 bases and J dropped 7 bases, with 22 bases sitting between them. The CDR3 totals 17 residues. CDR3 sequence: CASSSTEGKRVRGELFF. As DNA, the CDR3 is TGTGCCAGCAGTTCCACTGAGGGGAAGAGAGTACGCGGGGAGCTGTTTTTT.

V usage is TRBV19 and J usage is TRBJ1-6; D is possibly TRBD1 (5 bases). Trimming cost V 4 bases and J 5 bases, with 9 bases left between them. Germline lookup yields CDR1 LNHDA and CDR2 SQIVND (reference sequence). The CDR3 runs 14 residues. The CDR3 sequence is CASSKTDNNSPLHF. As DNA, the CDR3 is TGTGCCAGTAGTAAGACAGATAATAATTCACCCCTCCACTTT. Looking up the rest from reference TRBV19 and TRBJ1-6 gives the full variable domain: DGGITQSPKYLFRKEGQNVTLSCEQNLNHDAMYWYRQDPGQGLRLIYYSQIVNDFQKGDIAEGYSVSREKKESFPLTVTSAQKNPTAFYLCASSKTDNNSPLHFGNGTRLTVT.

The table lists this clone with a few counts. This chain links TRBV28 with TRBJ1-2, with D possibly TRBD1 on 6 matching bases. Germline V gene data show CDR1 as MDHEN and CDR2 as SYDVKM. This CDR3 has 14 residues. Trimming took off 6 bases at V and 6 bases at J, with 17 bases between the two ends. The CDR3 region has the DNA TGTGCCAGCAGAACCGGGACACCCCTCAATGGCTACACCTTC. Translating gives CASRTGTPLNGYTF.

The V gene is TRBV2, the J gene TRBJ2-3; D remains ambiguous. The V gene's germline CDR1 is SNHLY and CDR2 FYNNEI. The CDR3 is 12 amino acids. Trimming removed 5 bases at V and 0 bases at J, with 3 bases between. The CDR3 reads CASSKSTDTQYF. CDR3 in DNA: TGTGCCAGCAGTAAGAGCACAGATACGCAGTATTTT.

The rearrangement joins TRBV6-5 to TRBJ2-7; 9 nucleotides align to TRBD1. Germline V CDR1 and CDR2: MNHEY, SVGAGI. CDR3 length: 13 residues. V trimming: 10 bases; J trimming: 3 bases; junction bases outside the gene matches: 7. CDR3 in DNA: TGTGCCATCCAGACAGGGGGAGGCTACGAGCAGTACTTC. The encoded protein is CAIQTGGGYEQYF.

The CDR3 sequence is CASSVVSGGEETQYF. CDR3 coding DNA: TGTGCCAGCAGCGTAGTGAGTGGGGGGGAAGAGACCCAGTACTTC. This chain joins TRBV9 and TRBJ2-5, with 7 bases aligning to TRBD2. Trimming took 0 bases from V and 3 from J; bases not matched to a gene: 5. Germline assignment: CDR1 SGDLS and CDR2 YYNGEE. This CDR3 is built from 15 residues.

In nucleotides, the CDR3 is TGCAGCGTTGACAGGGGAACGGGTTCAGGTGGCTACACCTTC. Encoded protein: CSVDRGTGSGGYTF. The chain has TRBV29-1 and TRBJ1-2, with D possibly matching TRBD1 (6 bases). Germline values: CDR1 SQVTM, CDR2 ANQGSEA. The CDR3 has 14 residues. The V gene lost 3 bases and the J gene lost 7 bases, with 18 bases spanning the gap.

This clone came up a few times. This sequence joins TRBV6-1 and TRBJ1-5; D unresolved. The germline V and J ends were trimmed by 7 bases and 1 base, with 14 bases remaining between them. CDR1 is MNHNS and CDR2 is SASEGT in the germline V gene. This CDR3 is 15 amino acids long. CDR3 region: CASITRMRSNQPQHF. The DNA for the CDR3 is TGTGCCAGCATCACCAGGATGAGGAGCAATCAGCCCCAGCATTTT.

The chain has TRBV27 and TRBJ2-1, with D perhaps matching TRBD2 (6 bases). This CDR3 is 18 amino acids long. Trimming took off 4 bases at V and 3 bases at J, with 22 bases between the two ends. Germline assignment: CDR1 MNHEY and CDR2 SMNVEV (reference sequence). The CDR3 DNA follows: TGTGCCAGCAGTTCCCTCCGACTAGATCGTTATGTCTACAATGAGCAGTTCTTC. Translated: CASSSLRLDRYVYNEQFF.

The V gene is TRBV11-2, the J gene TRBJ2-5, with 8 bases lining up with TRBD2. The V gene's germline CDR1 is SGHAT and CDR2 FQNNGV. V lost 1 base and J lost 4; bases outside the gene matches: 5. The CDR3 spans 15 residues. In DNA, the CDR3 is TGTGCCAGCAGCTTAGGGCTAGCGGGCGTAGAGACCCAGTACTTC. Amino acids: CASSLGLAGVETQYF.

The chain links TRBV2 to TRBJ2-4; possibly TRBD2 for D (6 bases). Trimming removed 7 bases at V and 2 bases at J, with 12 bases between. The CDR3 has 14 amino acids. Germline values: CDR1 SNHLY, CDR2 FYNNEI. The CDR3 here is CASTMGGTKNIQYF. DNA for the CDR3: TGTGCCAGCACGATGGGGGGTACCAAAAACATTCAGTACTTC.

This chain links TRBV6-1 with TRBJ1-1, with D possibly being TRBD1 (5 bases). CDR1 and CDR2 (germline): MNHNS, SASEGT. This CDR3 comprises 11 residues. The V gene lost 8 bases and the J gene lost 11 bases, with 15 bases spanning the gap. CDR3 region: CASLFGTGAFF. The CDR3 coding sequence is TGTGCCAGCCTGTTCGGGACGGGGGCTTTCTTT.

V usage is TRBV11-2 and J usage is TRBJ2-3, with D possibly being TRBD1 (6 bases). V lost 2 bases and J lost 3, with 6 bases in between. The CDR3 has 13 amino acids. Germline V gene sequence: CDR1 SGHAT, CDR2 FQNNGV. This CDR3 reads CASSLRGTDTQYF. The CDR3 DNA follows: TGTGCCAGCAGCTTAAGGGGGACAGATACGCAGTATTTT.

In its sample, this clone was seen a few times. The CDR3 sequence: CASSLDLLTEAFF. In nucleotides, the CDR3 is TGTGCCAGCAGCTTAGATCTTCTCACTGAAGCTTTCTTT. V usage is TRBV11-2 and J usage is TRBJ1-1; D is unresolved. The CDR3 contains 13 residues. CDR1 is SGHAT, CDR2 FQNNGV, per germline. V was pared by 0 bases and J by 4 bases, with 6 bases between.

This chain uses TRBV5-1 with TRBJ2-1; D gene unclear. Trimming pared 4 bases from V and 10 bases from J, leaving 12 bases between. CDR3 length: 12 amino acids. The V gene's germline CDR1 is SGHRS and CDR2 YFSETQ. The CDR3 loop reads CASSKRVEEQFF. The DNA for the CDR3 is TGCGCCAGCAGCAAAAGGGTAGAAGAGCAGTTCTTC.

This chain connects TRBV2 to TRBJ2-3; 9 bases agree with TRBD2. Germline V gives CDR1 SNHLY, CDR2 FYNNEI. CDR3 length equals 15 residues. The ends lost 1 base at V and 5 bases at J; junction bases unmatched: 4. The CDR3 DNA reads TGTGCCAGCAGTGAAGAACTACTAGCGGGAGATACGCAGTATTTT. This codes for CASSEELLAGDTQYF. The whole variable domain, remainder taken from reference TRBV2 and TRBJ2-3, is EPEVTQTPSHQVTQMGQEVILRCVPISNHLYFYWYRQILGQKVEFLVSFYNNEISEKSEIFDDQFSVERPDGSNFTLKIRSTKLEDSAMYFCASSEELLAGDTQYFGPGTRLTVL.

CDR3 nucleotide sequence: TGTGCCACCAGCAGAGCCGGGAGCTACGAGCAGTACTTC. Translated, it gives CATSRAGSYEQYF. The chain carries TRBV15 and TRBJ2-5; tentative D call: TRBD2 (6 bases). With the DNA end fitting TRBJ2-7 better, the J assignment may be wrong. The CDR3 spans 13 residues. Per germline, CDR1 LNHNV and CDR2 YYDKDF (reference sequence).

This chain connects TRBV5-1 to TRBJ1-2; 7 bases are shared with TRBD1. The CDR3 loop spans 17 amino acids. V was pared by 5 bases and J by 0 bases, with 13 bases of the junction left unmatched. Germline V gene data show CDR1 as SGHRS and CDR2 as YFSETQ. The CDR3 spells CASRARDSANSNYGYTF. CDR3 coding DNA: TGCGCCAGCAGAGCCCGGGACAGCGCTAATTCTAACTATGGCTACACCTTC.

This clone was recorded a few times. V is TRBV5-1 and J is TRBJ2-2; 11 positions agree with TRBD1. This CDR3 has 16 residues. The V gene end was trimmed by 4 bases and the J gene end by 4 bases; junction bases not matched to a gene: 6. CDR1 and CDR2 from the germline V gene are SGHRS and YFSETQ. This CDR3 is CASSPGQGGGTGELFF. CDR3 nucleotides: TGCGCCAGCAGCCCGGGACAGGGGGGAGGCACCGGGGAGCTGTTTTTT.

The rearrangement links TRBV7-2 to TRBJ2-3; a possible D gene is TRBD2 (5 bases). Trimming pared 5 bases from V and 0 bases from J, leaving 12 bases between. CDR1 and CDR2 (germline): SGHTA, FQGNSA. CDR3 size: 15 residues. The CDR3 bases are TGTGCCAGCAGCAGAGCGGTTCTAAGCACAGATACGCAGTATTTT. Amino acid sequence: CASSRAVLSTDTQYF.